A single sample is the source of the 11 T cell receptor beta chains below, sequenced in a study of tumor-infiltrating lymphocytes in primary liver carcinoma. TCR beta cDNA was prepared out of 500 ng total RNA by means of a constant-region primer. The TCR beta library was amplified through three nested multiplex PCR rounds in a modified ARM-PCR procedure. Primers for the first two PCR rounds were TRBV1-TRBV30 forward primers and a C-beta reverse primer (approximately 9 cycles per round). In TCRdb, the multiplex PCR reads were re-called with MiXCR into one record per CDR3 protein. The sample includes about 120,000 distinct CDR3 sequences, approximately 70% of them seen just once. The study co-extracted DNA and RNA from around 20-30 mg of unsorted bulk tissue. Sequencing input: liver tumor tissue from sampling region 1. Subset indicated: tumor region T1, superior pole. Every receptor here comes from a woman aged 55-70 years with primary liver carcinoma and hepatitis B virus infection.

This clonotype was counted many times. The V and J genes are TRBV13 and TRBJ2-1; TRBD2 matches 8 bases. Germline CDR1 reads PRHDT; CDR2 reads FYEKMQ (reference sequence). Unmatched junction bases numbered 3, after V lost 0 bases and J lost 5 bases. The CDR3 covers 15 residues. The CDR3, as DNA: TGTGCCAGCAGCTTAGGTACTAGCGGAAACAATGAGCAGTTCTTC. It specifies CASSLGTSGNNEQFF. Combining the CDR3 with reference TRBV13 and TRBJ2-1 gives the whole variable domain AAGVIQSPRHLIKEKRETATLKCYPIPRHDTVYWYQQGPGQDPQFLISFYEKMQSDKGSIPDRFSAQQFSDYHSELNMSSLELGDSALYFCASSLGTSGNNEQFFGPGTRLTVL.

Comments on this clonotype: No conserved phenylalanine or tryptophan ends this CDR3, so it is likely a read error. The gene calls are TRBV7-8 and TRBJ2-1; 9 bases align to TRBD2. Germline V gene sequence: CDR1 SGHVS, CDR2 FQNEAQ. The CDR3 extends over 15 amino acids. With V trimmed by 5 bases and J by 9 bases, 11 bases remained unmatched. CDR3 nucleotide sequence: TGTGCCAGCAGCCGCAGGACTAGCGCCGGTAGTGAGCAGTTCTTG. This codes for CASSRRTSAGSEQFL.

This clonotype was counted a few times. The rearrangement joins TRBV7-9 to TRBJ2-7, with D possibly being TRBD2 (6 bases). The CDR3 contains 16 residues. Germline V gives CDR1 SEHNR, CDR2 FQNEAQ (reference sequence). The ends were cut back, 5 bases at V and 2 bases at J, with 19 bases in the middle. CDR3 amino acids: CASSPPEGLTAYEQYF. Written as DNA, the CDR3 is TGTGCCAGCAGCCCCCCAGAGGGACTGACCGCCTACGAGCAGTACTTC.

This clonotype was seen a single time. J is TRBJ1-2 and V is TRBV7-9; TRBD1 aligns across 10 bases. CDR3 size: 15 residues. After removal of 4 bases from V and 5 bases from J, the junction contained 7 bases not matched to a gene. The germline V gene has CDR1 SEHNR and CDR2 FQNEAQ (reference sequence). The DNA of the CDR3 is TGTGCCAGCAGCTCTGGGACAGGGGTTGGGTATGGCTACACCTTC. Encoded protein: CASSSGTGVGYGYTF.

Turning to this clonotype: Given a much more abundant clone one base away, this may be a read error. Since no conserved phenylalanine or tryptophan closes the CDR3, a read error is the likely cause. The chain uses TRBV10-3 and TRBJ2-1; D could derive from TRBD1 or TRBD2 (7 bases each). V was trimmed by 11 bases and J by 5 bases, leaving 13 bases between them. The CDR3 spans 12 residues. Germline V gives CDR1 ENHRY, CDR2 SYGVKD. The CDR3 nucleotides are TGTGCCGCAGGGGGAGGGAACAATGAGCAGTTCCTC. Translated: CAAGGGNNEQFL.

The gene calls are TRBV7-9 and TRBJ2-5; TRBD1 matches at 9 bases. The CDR3 runs to 15 residues. Germline loops: CDR1 SEHNR, CDR2 FQNEAQ (reference sequence). The J segment lost 5 bases and the V segment lost 3 bases, leaving 7 bases of the junction unmatched. The CDR3, as DNA: TGTGCCAGCAGCTTCCGGGACAGGGTGCGGGAGACCCAGTACTTC. As protein: CASSFRDRVRETQYF.

As for this clonotype: One end of the junction does not line up with germline, which may come from a read error. The rearrangement uses TRBV11-2 and TRBJ1-1; D remains unclear. Germline CDR1 reads SGHAT; CDR2 reads FQNNGV. The CDR3 loop spans 15 amino acids. The CDR3 is CASSLDPSVNTEVFF. Here the CDR3 DNA reads TGTGCCAGCAGTTTAGATCCGTCGGTGAACACTGAAGTTTTCTTT.

V usage is TRBV28 and J usage is TRBJ2-7, with a possible D match to TRBD1 (5 bases). The CDR3 has 11 residues. CDR1 and CDR2 (germline): MDHEN, SYDVKM. Trimming cost V 3 bases and J 9 bases, with 9 bases left between them. CDR3 DNA sequence: TGTGCCAGCAGTTTCAGGGAAGTGCAGTACTTC. Its translation is CASSFREVQYF. The full variable domain, its missing parts supplied by reference TRBV28 and TRBJ2-7, is DVKVTQSSRYLVKRTGEKVFLECVQDMDHENMFWYRQDPGLGLRLIYFSYDVKMKEKGDIPEGYSVSREKKERFSLILESASTNQTSMYLCASSFREVQYFGPGTRLTVT.

In the case of this clonotype: At one end the junction does not follow the germline gene, possibly because of a read error. The CDR3 loop is CVSTGQGPDSYEQYF. The CDR3 DNA reads TGTGTTTCAACGGGACAGGGGCCCGACTCCTACGAGCAATACTTC. This chain joins TRBV28 and TRBJ2-7, with 10 bases that match TRBD1. The CDR3 has 15 residues. CDR1 is MDHEN and CDR2 is SYDVKM in the germline V gene.

Comments on this clonotype: The conserved final phenylalanine or tryptophan is absent from the CDR3, which likely points to a read error. The V call is TRBV29-1, the J call TRBJ2-7; D call uncertain. The CDR3 runs to 12 residues. The V end was cut by 2 bases, the J end by 5 bases, with 10 bases between. Germline V lookup: CDR1 SQVTM, CDR2 ANQGSEA. The CDR3 sequence: CSVEQRPHEQYL. The CDR3 nucleotides are TGCAGCGTTGAACAGAGGCCCCACGAGCAGTACTTA.

This clonotype was observed at least ten times. The chain links TRBV29-1 to TRBJ1-1; D gene unclear. The V and J ends lost 8 bases and 7 bases respectively, with 14 bases between them. This CDR3 is built from 11 residues. Germline CDR1 and CDR2: SQVTM and ANQGSEA. The CDR3 protein is CSFSREVEAFF. In DNA, the CDR3 is TGCAGCTTCAGCCGGGAGGTTGAAGCTTTCTTT.